These T cell receptor beta chains were read from a single sample in a study of blood T cells in healthy people across ages. A single record per CDR3 protein comes from TCRdb applying MiXCR to the 5' RACE reads. The sample carries about 970,000 distinct CDR3 sequences, 45% to 60% recorded once. Input material: blood. The receptors here all came from a woman aged 60-75 years in good health. Each CDR3 is given with its conserved first and last residue. Fields, in order: J gene, V gene, clone size, D gene, CDR3 protein, CDR3 DNA. The D gene is left open where the match is weak. The size field is filled for only some rows; it gives once, few, many or a size class.

TRBJ1-2 TRBV27 . . CASRTTRAPGGYTF TGTGCCAGCCGGACTACTCGGGCCCCAGGTGGCTACACCTTC
TRBJ2-2 TRBV20-1 . TRBD1 CSASGRAGGGGELFF TGCAGTGCTAGTGGACGGGCAGGGGGCGGTGGGGAGCTGTTTTTT
TRBJ2-1 TRBV29-1 once TRBD2 CSVDSGGSEQFF TGCAGCGTTGATTCGGGGGGGAGTGAGCAGTTCTTC
TRBJ2-1 TRBV15 . TRBD2 CTTSRDVSGGGFF TGTACCACCAGCAGAGATGTCAGCGGGGGGGGGTTCTTC
TRBJ2-1 TRBV20-1 . . CSASPTLARNEQFF TGCAGTGCTAGCCCCACCTTGGCACGCAATGAGCAGTTCTTC
TRBJ1-1 TRBV11-2 . . CASSPQYSNTEAFF TGTGCCAGCAGCCCACAGTATTCGAACACTGAAGCTTTCTTT
TRBJ2-1 TRBV20-1 . . CSATPGLIEQFF TGCAGTGCAACTCCAGGACTTATTGAGCAGTTCTTC
TRBJ2-1 TRBV6-1 once . CASSRTAQQFF TGTGCCAGCAGCAGGACAGCCCAGCAGTTCTTC
TRBJ2-3 TRBV2 . . CASSHSPDTQYF TGTGCCAGCAGTCACTCACCAGATACGCAGTATTTT
TRBJ2-3 TRBV20-1 few . CSARDIREMLDTQYF TGCAGTGCTAGAGATATTCGGGAGATGTTGGATACGCAGTATTTT
TRBJ2-1 TRBV6-5 . TRBD2 CASRGTSGSNYEQFF TGTGCCAGCAGAGGGACTAGCGGGAGTAACTATGAGCAGTTCTTC
TRBJ1-2 TRBV10-1 . . CASSGSQTGGYTF TGCGCCAGCAGCGGAAGCCAAACGGGGGGCTACACCTTC
TRBJ2-7 TRBV11-2 few . CASSPLGVGAYEQYF TGTGCCAGCAGCCCCTTGGGAGTGGGGGCCTACGAGCAGTACTTC
TRBJ2-5 TRBV6-1 few . CASREGALETQYF TGTGCCAGCAGGGAGGGGGCGTTGGAGACCCAGTACTTC
TRBJ2-3 TRBV7-2 . . CASSLIVADTQYF TGTGCCAGCAGCTTGATTGTCGCAGATACGCAGTATTTT
TRBJ2-3 TRBV4-2 . . CASSQWGPSGYTQYF TGTGCCAGCAGCCAGTGGGGCCCCTCGGGATATACGCAGTATTTT
TRBJ2-5 TRBV29-1 . . CSERTGTGETQYF TGCAGCGAACGGACGGGGACGGGTGAGACCCAGTACTTC
TRBJ2-1 TRBV29-1 few . CSVRFGSYNEQFF TGCAGCGTCCGCTTTGGCTCCTACAATGAGCAGTTCTTC
TRBJ2-5 TRBV6-6 few . CASSKERGAYQETQYF TGTGCCAGCAGCAAAGAACGGGGGGCGTACCAAGAGACCCAGTACTTC
TRBJ1-4 TRBV7-8 . . CASSKQAYGFTNEKLFF TGTGCCAGCAGCAAACAAGCTTACGGGTTTACTAATGAAAAACTGTTTTTT
TRBJ1-3 TRBV30 . . CAWSQGAGDTIYF TGTGCCTGGAGTCAAGGGGCTGGGGACACCATATATTTT
TRBJ2-3 TRBV2 once . CASSEEVHSTDTQYF TGTGCCAGCAGTGAAGAAGTTCATAGCACAGATACGCAGTATTTT
TRBJ2-1 TRBV28 few TRBD2 CASSRTSGVRNEQFF TGTGCCAGCAGCCGGACTAGCGGCGTTCGCAATGAGCAGTTCTTC
TRBJ1-2 TRBV6-1 . . CASSEGRHEGYGYTF TGTGCCAGCAGTGAAGGGAGACACGAGGGGTATGGCTACACCTTC
TRBJ2-7 TRBV20-1 . . CSAYMTASYEQYF TGCAGTGCCTACATGACTGCCTCCTACGAGCAGTACTTC
TRBJ1-4 TRBV7-9 . . CASSREEAINEKLFF TGTGCCAGCAGCCGTGAGGAAGCGATTAATGAAAAACTGTTTTTT
TRBJ2-4 TRBV7-6 . . CASSHPGGPTKNIQYF TGTGCCAGCAGCCACCCGGGTGGCCCGACCAAAAACATTCAGTACTTC
TRBJ2-7 TRBV7-2 . . CASAKFSEQYF TGTGCCAGCGCTAAGTTCAGCGAGCAGTACTTC
TRBJ2-7 TRBV28 . . CASSLADRTSYEQYF TGTGCCAGCAGTCTAGCCGACAGGACTTCCTACGAGCAGTACTTC
TRBJ2-5 TRBV4-1 . TRBD1 CASSQGQGGGETQYF TGCGCCAGCAGCCAAGGACAGGGGGGCGGAGAGACCCAGTACTTC
TRBJ2-7 TRBV7-9 few TRBD1 CASSGRQGNEQYF TGTGCCAGCAGCGGGCGACAGGGAAACGAGCAGTACTTC
TRBJ2-5 TRBV7-2 . . CASSLLPGAAWETQYF TGCGCCAGCAGCTTACTGCCGGGAGCGGCATGGGAGACCCAGTACTTC
TRBJ2-3 TRBV14 . . CASRPGHQKVDTQYF TGTGCCAGCCGACCGGGACACCAAAAAGTGGATACGCAGTATTTT
TRBJ2-7 TRBV5-6 . . CASSPRAPYEQYF TGTGCCAGCAGCCCTCGGGCCCCCTACGAGCAGTACTTC
TRBJ2-7 TRBV7-9 few TRBD1 CASSPLDRGGYEQYF TGTGCCAGCAGCCCTTTGGACAGGGGAGGCTACGAGCAGTACTTC
TRBJ2-3 TRBV4-3 . TRBD2 CASSQTGTSLVDTQYF TGCGCCAGCAGCCAGACCGGGACTAGCCTGGTTGATACGCAGTATTTT
TRBJ2-7 TRBV28 . . CATRGDVYEQYF TGTGCCACCCGAGGGGACGTCTACGAGCAGTACTTC
TRBJ2-7 TRBV28 once . CASSPRGRYEQYF TGTGCCAGCAGTCCCCGGGGTAGGTACGAGCAGTACTTC
TRBJ2-1 TRBV5-1 . TRBD1 CASCPARGTGYNVQFF TGCGCCAGCTGCCCCGCCAGAGGGACAGGGTACAATGTGCAGTTCTTC
TRBJ1-4 TRBV11-2 few . CASSSGPNEKLFF TGTGCCAGCAGCTCAGGACCAAATGAAAAACTGTTTTTT
TRBJ2-2 TRBV29-1 . TRBD1 CSVGTGVNTGELFF TGCAGCGTGGGGACAGGGGTCAACACCGGGGAGCTGTTTTTT
TRBJ2-1 TRBV9 once TRBD2 CASSVGERGAYNEQFF TGTGCCAGCAGCGTAGGGGAGCGGGGGGCCTACAATGAGCAGTTCTTC
TRBJ2-3 TRBV28 . . CASRLTGFTDTQYF TGTGCCAGCCGACTGACAGGATTCACAGATACGCAGTATTTT
TRBJ2-3 TRBV12-3/TRBV12-4 . TRBD2 CASRPGLAASTDTQYF TGTGCCAGCAGACCTGGACTAGCGGCGAGCACAGATACGCAGTATTTT
TRBJ2-1 TRBV20-1 . . CSAREGREQFF TGCAGTGCTAGAGAAGGGCGGGAGCAGTTCTTC
TRBJ2-7 TRBV6-5 . . CASSVPGFGEQYF TGTGCCAGCAGTGTACCAGGGTTTGGCGAGCAGTACTTC
TRBJ2-5 TRBV4-1 few . CASGQDRQGRNKETQYF TGCGCCAGCGGCCAAGATAGGCAGGGGCGTAATAAAGAGACCCAGTACTTC
TRBJ1-2 TRBV10-3 . . CAIRDGVNYGYTF TGTGCCATCAGGGACGGCGTTAACTATGGCTACACCTTC
TRBJ2-2 TRBV4-1 . TRBD2 CASSQPRFSSGRLTGELFF TGCGCCAGCAGCCAACCCCGATTCTCTAGCGGGAGGTTAACCGGGGAGCTGTTTTTT
TRBJ2-5 TRBV6-6 few . CASSPQGSGGKTQYF TGTGCCAGCAGCCCCCAGGGTAGCGGCGGGAAGACCCAGTACTTC
TRBJ1-5 TRBV20-1 . . CSARDLRVGYQPQHF TGCAGTGCTAGAGATTTGAGGGTGGGGTATCAGCCCCAGCATTTT
TRBJ2-5 TRBV4-1 . TRBD1 CASSQYDRGIEETQYF TGCGCCAGCAGCCAATACGACAGGGGGATTGAGGAGACCCAGTACTTC
TRBJ2-7 TRBV25-1 . . CASSEGSTFPYEQYF TGTGCCAGCAGTGAAGGATCCACCTTCCCCTACGAGCAGTACTTC
TRBJ2-7 TRBV27 few . CASSSRDTAEQYF TGTGCCAGCAGTTCCAGGGATACAGCGGAGCAGTACTTC
TRBJ2-5 TRBV5-6 . TRBD2 CASSFISGSRETQYF TGTGCCAGCAGCTTTATTAGCGGGAGTAGAGAGACCCAGTACTTC
TRBJ1-2 TRBV20-1 many TRBD1 CSAPVDRDAYYGYTF TGCAGTGCGCCGGTAGACAGGGATGCGTATTACGGCTACACCTTC
TRBJ2-4 TRBV5-6 . . CASSFFTRGLAKNIQYF TGTGCCAGCAGCTTCTTTACCCGGGGATTAGCCAAAAACATTCAGTACTTC
TRBJ2-3 TRBV7-2 many . CASSLPAADTQYF TGTGCCAGCAGCTTACCAGCCGCAGATACGCAGTATTTT
TRBJ1-6 TRBV20-1 . . CSASGDSPPHF TGCAGTGCATCTGGGGATTCACCCCCCCACTTT
TRBJ2-5 TRBV5-1 . . CASSLETGYQETQYF TGCGCCAGCAGCTTGGAAACAGGCTACCAAGAGACCCAGTACTTC